This TCR beta chain was recorded in a study of blood T cell repertoires in COVID-19. Study-wide context: From T cells, B-cell-depleted T cells, or PBMCs came the material, which was cDNA or gDNA.

Sequenced by immunoSEQ multiplex PCR; TCRdb stores in-frame clones only, minus some. The table shows fewer than 350,000 clones, with approximately 90% occurring only once. Seattle's enrolled individuals joined amid active infection and were then monitored longitudinally. This clonotype was sampled from a woman aged 25 to 45 with COVID-19, enrolled during active disease. The sequencing input was peripheral blood.

In DNA, the CDR3 is TGTGCCAGCAGCGTAGAGGGCGGGCCGGGAGAGACCCAGTACTTC. The encoded protein is CASSVEGGPGETQYF. This chain connects TRBV9 to TRBJ2-5; possible D gene TRBD2, 5 bases. The CDR3 has 15 amino acids. The germline gives CDR1 SGDLS, CDR2 YYNGEE. V lost 0 bases and J 4 bases, leaving 13 bases between the germline ends. The full variable domain, rest sourced from reference TRBV9 and TRBJ2-5, is DSGVTQTPKHLITATGQRVTLRCSPRSGDLSVYWYQQSLDQGLQFLIQYYNGEERAKGNILERFSAQQFPDLHSELNLSSLELGDSALYFCASSVEGGPGETQYFGPGTRLLVL.